Sequencing of this T cell receptor beta chain was carried out in a study of T cell responses to AZD1222 COVID-19 vaccine. Across the whole study: Both about-4-week and about-12-week second-dose recipients were combined.

On this clone: Its antigen is undetermined.

Clones were read by immunoSEQ multiplex PCR, and TCRdb kept only the in-frame ones, dropping some. The sample shows more than 85,000 clones, more than 70% of them seen only once. This CDR3 comprises 18 residues. With 3 bases removed from V and 5 bases from J, the gap between germline ends came to 20 bases. Germline values: CDR1 WNHNN, CDR2 SYGVQD (reference sequence). General study points: White British ancestry dominated among donors, who included more females, and clonal diversity was possibly underestimated. At study baseline, merely six AZD1222 recipients were seropositive. Vaccine-related CD4 TCRs covered spike, predominating at 160-218 and 743-854.

V usage is TRBV10-1 and J usage is TRBJ2-6; D is unclear. The sequencing here drew on peripheral blood, taken on day 0 of AZD1222 vaccination. This receptor was obtained from an adult in good health. The CDR3 nucleotides are TGCGCCAGCAGTGAACAAGCAAGATCGCACAGTCGGGCCAACGTCCTGACTTTC. Translation gives CASSEQARSHSRANVLTF.